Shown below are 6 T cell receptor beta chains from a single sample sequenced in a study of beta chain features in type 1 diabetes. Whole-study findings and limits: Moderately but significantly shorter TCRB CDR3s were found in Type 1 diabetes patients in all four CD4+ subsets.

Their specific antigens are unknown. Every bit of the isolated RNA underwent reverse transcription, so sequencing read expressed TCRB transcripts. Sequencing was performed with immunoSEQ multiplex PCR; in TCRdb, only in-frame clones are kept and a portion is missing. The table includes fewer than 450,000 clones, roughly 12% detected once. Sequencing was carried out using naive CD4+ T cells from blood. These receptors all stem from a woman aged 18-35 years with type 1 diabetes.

The CDR3 DNA reads as TGTGCCAGCAGCTTAGGCGGGAGGCTCTACGAGCAGTACTTC. Translated: CASSLGGRLYEQYF. V and J are TRBV7-2 and TRBJ2-7, with TRBD2 identical over 8 bases. Losses at the gene ends were 1 base for V and 3 bases for J; bases not matched to a gene: 2. The germline CDR1 and CDR2 sequences are SGHTA and FQGNSA. The CDR3 length is 14 residues.

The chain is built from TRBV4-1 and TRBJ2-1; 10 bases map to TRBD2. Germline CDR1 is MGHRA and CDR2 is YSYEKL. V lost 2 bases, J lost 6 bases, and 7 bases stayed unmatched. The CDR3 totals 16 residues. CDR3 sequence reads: CASSQPGLAEFNEQFF. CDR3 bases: TGCGCCAGCAGCCAACCTGGACTAGCGGAATTCAATGAGCAGTTCTTC.

The CDR3 DNA reads TGTGCCAGCAGGCAGGGGGATCAGCCCCAGCATTTT. Translation: CASRQGDQPQHF. The V and J genes are TRBV28 and TRBJ1-5; 7 nucleotides agree with TRBD1. CDR1 and CDR2 (germline): MDHEN, SYDVKM. Unmatched junction bases numbered 1, after V lost 6 bases and J lost 5 bases. The CDR3 is made up of 12 amino acids.

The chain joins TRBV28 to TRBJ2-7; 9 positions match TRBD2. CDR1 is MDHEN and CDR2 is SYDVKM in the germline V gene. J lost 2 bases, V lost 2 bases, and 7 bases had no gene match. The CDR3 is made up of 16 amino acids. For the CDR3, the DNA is TGTGCCAGCAGTTTAGCGGGAGGGCTCCTAACCTACGAGCAGTACGTC. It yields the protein CASSLAGGLLTYEQYV.

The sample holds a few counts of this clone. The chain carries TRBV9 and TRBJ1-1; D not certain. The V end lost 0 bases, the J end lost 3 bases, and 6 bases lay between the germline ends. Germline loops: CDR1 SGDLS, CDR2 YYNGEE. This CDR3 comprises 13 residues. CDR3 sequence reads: CASSVERDTEAFF. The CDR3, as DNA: TGTGCCAGCAGCGTAGAGAGGGACACTGAAGCTTTCTTT.

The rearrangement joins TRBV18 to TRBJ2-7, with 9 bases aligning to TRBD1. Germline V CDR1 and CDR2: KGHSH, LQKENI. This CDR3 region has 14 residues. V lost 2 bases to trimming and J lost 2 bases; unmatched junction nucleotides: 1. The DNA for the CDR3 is TGTGCCAGCTCACCAGGGGACAGGGCCTACGAGCAGTACTTC. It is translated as CASSPGDRAYEQYF.